This T cell receptor (beta chain) is drawn from a study of T cells in Graves' hyperthyroidism and ophthalmopathy. Overall study context: Any treatment followed the collection of peripheral blood at initial diagnosis.

This clonotype came up many times. The antigen is unknown. General study points: Median prediction lead before ophthalmopathy onset was around 6.9 months with the model.

RNA transcripts yielded amplified TCR beta CDR3 regions. Researchers ran a first-round RT-PCR on the TCR CDR3 using the HTBI primer set. TCRdb reanalysed the multiplex PCR reads using MiXCR and keeps one entry per CDR3 protein. The repertoire holds some 700,000 distinct CDR3 sequences, with 15% to 20% as singletons. The TCR comes from a man aged 50-60 years with Graves' hyperthyroidism. The sequenced sample consisted of blood.

The CDR3 bases are TGTGCCAGCAGACTGGGGGGAAAGAACACTGAAGCTTTCTTT. Translation gives CASRLGGKNTEAFF. The rearrangement uses TRBV3-1 and TRBJ1-1; TRBD1 might be the D (5 bases). This CDR3 has 14 amino acids. Trimming took 6 bases from V and 1 from J, leaving 12 bases between them. CDR1 and CDR2 from the germline V gene are LGHDT and YNNKEL (reference sequence).